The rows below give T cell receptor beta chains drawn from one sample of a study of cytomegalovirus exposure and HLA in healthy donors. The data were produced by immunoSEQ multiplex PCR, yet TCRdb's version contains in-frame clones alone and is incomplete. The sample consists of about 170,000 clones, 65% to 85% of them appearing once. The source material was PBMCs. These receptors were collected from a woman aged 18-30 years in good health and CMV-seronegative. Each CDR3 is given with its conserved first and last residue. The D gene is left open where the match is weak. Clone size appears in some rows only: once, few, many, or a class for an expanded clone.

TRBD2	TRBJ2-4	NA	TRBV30	TGTGCCTGGAGTGCCTCGGGGGGTGTAACGGCCAAAAACATTCAGTACTTC	CAWSASGGVTAKNIQYF
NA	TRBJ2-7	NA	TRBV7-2	TGTGCCAGCAGCGTTTCCTACGAGCAGTACTTC	CASSVSYEQYF
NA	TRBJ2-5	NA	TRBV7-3	TGTGCCAGCAGCTTATGGCAGGGAGAGACCCAGTACTTC	CASSLWQGETQYF
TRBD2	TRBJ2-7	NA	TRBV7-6	TGTGCTAGCAGCTTAGGGGCGGGAGCGATATACGAGCAGTACTTC	CASSLGAGAIYEQYF
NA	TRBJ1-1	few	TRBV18	TGTGCCACCAACACGGGGGGGAACACTGAAGCTTTCTTT	CATNTGGNTEAFF
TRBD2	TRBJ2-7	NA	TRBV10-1	TGCGCCAGCGCCGCCGGGGGGGGCAGGTACGAGCAGTACTTC	CASAAGGGRYEQYF
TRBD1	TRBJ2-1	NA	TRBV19	TGTGCCAGTAGTAAAGGAGGGGGGACAGGGTACTACAATGAGCAGTTCTTC	CASSKGGGTGYYNEQFF
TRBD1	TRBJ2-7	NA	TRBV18	TGTGCCAGCTCACTCCTGATGGACAGGCTTTCTACCTACGAGCAGTACTTC	CASSLLMDRLSTYEQYF
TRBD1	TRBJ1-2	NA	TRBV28	TGTGCCAGCAGTTTGTTTCATAGGGGACAGGGGGCAGGCTACACCTTC	CASSLFHRGQGAGYTF
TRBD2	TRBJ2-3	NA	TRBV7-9	TGTTCCAGCAGCCCTTCCTCTAGCGGGAGGACAGATACGCAGTATTTT	CSSSPSSSGRTDTQYF
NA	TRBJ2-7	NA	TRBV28	TGTGCCAGCGTCCGTAGCTCCTACGAGCAGTACTTC	CASVRSSYEQYF
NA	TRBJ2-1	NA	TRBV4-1	TGCGCCAGCAGCCCAAGACCCACAGGGCAGACCTACAATGAGCAGTTCTTC	CASSPRPTGQTYNEQFF
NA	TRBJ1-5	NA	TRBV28	TGTGCCAGCAGTTTAAATCAGGATAGCAATCAGCCCCAGCATTTT	CASSLNQDSNQPQHF
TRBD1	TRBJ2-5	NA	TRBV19	TGTGCCAGTAGTATACCCAACCGACAGGGGGGTCAAGAGACCCAGTACTTC	CASSIPNRQGGQETQYF
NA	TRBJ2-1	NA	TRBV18	TGTGCCAGCTCACCGGGACTTCCAGGCGATGAGCAGTTCTTC	CASSPGLPGDEQFF
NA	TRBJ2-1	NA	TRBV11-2	TGTGCCAGCAGCTTAGCTCTGGGGGCATTGAAGGAGCAGTTCTTC	CASSLALGALKEQFF
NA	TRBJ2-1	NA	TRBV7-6	TGTGCCAGCAGCCCCGAGGGGGGGGCCCCCTACAATGAGCAGTTCTTC	CASSPEGGAPYNEQFF
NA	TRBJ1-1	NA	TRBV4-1	TGCGCCAGCACGGGGGGGGGCCCTGAAGCTTTCTTT	CASTGGGPEAFF
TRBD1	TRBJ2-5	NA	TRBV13	TGTGCCAGCAGCGACCGGGACAGGCTAACGGAGACCCAGTACTTC	CASSDRDRLTETQYF
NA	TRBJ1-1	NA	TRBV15	TGTGCCACCAGCAGGGGGGGATCCAGGATGTGGACTGAAGCTTTCTTT	CATSRGGSRMWTEAFF
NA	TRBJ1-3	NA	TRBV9	TGTGCCAGCAGCGTAGGCGGAGTATCTGGAAACACCATATATTTT	CASSVGGVSGNTIYF
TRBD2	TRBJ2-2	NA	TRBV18	TGTGCCAGCGTTGGGACTAGCGGGAAGAACACCGGGGAGCTGTTTTTT	CASVGTSGKNTGELFF
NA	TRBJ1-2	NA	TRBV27	TGTGCCAGCAGTTTATATGGGCGCGTCTACACCTTC	CASSLYGRVYTF
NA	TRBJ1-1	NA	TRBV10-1	TGCGCCAGCAGTGCAGCCAGAGGGACTGAAGCTTTCTTT	CASSAARGTEAFF
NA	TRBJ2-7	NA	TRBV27	TGTGCCAGCAGTTTCGGGGATCTGTACGAGCAGTACTTC	CASSFGDLYEQYF
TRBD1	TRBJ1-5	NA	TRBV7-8	TGTGCCAGCAGTCAGACAGGGGAAGGCAATCAGCCCCAGCATTTT	CASSQTGEGNQPQHF
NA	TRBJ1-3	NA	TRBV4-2	TGTGCCAGCAGCCATTCTCTACAGGGAGCTGGAAACACCATATATTTT	CASSHSLQGAGNTIYF
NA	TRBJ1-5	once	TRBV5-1	TGCGCCAGCAGCTTGGCCGGCAATCAGCCCCAGCATTTT	CASSLAGNQPQHF